The 5 T cell receptor beta chains reported below all come from one sample, sequenced in a study of shared clonotypes between healthy human individuals. Assay: immunoSEQ multiplex PCR; the TCRdb copy retains only in-frame clones and omits some. The sample holds some 2,500,000 clones, 85% to 95% seen once. Sequencing used naive CD4+ T cells from PBMCs. As to subset: CD45RA+ positively selected. All receptors derive from a man aged 18-30 years in good health. Some clones in this sample may be carry-over from other donors' samples.

The V call is TRBV18, the J call TRBJ1-3; the D gene is possibly TRBD1 (5 bases). This CDR3 is built from 17 residues. Germline loops: CDR1 KGHSH, CDR2 LQKENI. Between the trimmed V and J ends, which lost 3 bases and 0 bases, there was a span of 15 bases. The CDR3 sequence: CASSPLPGGSSGNTIYF. As DNA, the CDR3 is TGTGCCAGCTCACCTCTCCCGGGGGGAAGCTCTGGAAACACCATATATTTT.

A remark on this clone: The same CDR3 arises from other DNA sequences in this sample as well. The rearrangement links TRBV11-2 to TRBJ1-1, with D possibly being TRBD1 (6 bases). The CDR3 spans 14 residues. Trimming left V 2 bases short and J 1 base short, with 8 bases between. Germline V CDR1 and CDR2: SGHAT, FQNNGV. CDR3 loop: CASSLRGGNTEAFF. In nucleotides, the CDR3 is TGTGCCAGCAGCTTAAGGGGGGGGAACACTGAAGCTTTCTTT.

The chain employs TRBV11-2 and TRBJ2-7; D is undetermined. From germline, CDR1 is SGHAT and CDR2 FQNNGV. This CDR3 is built from 13 residues. Trimming cost V 1 base and J 3 bases, with 7 bases left between them. The CDR3 bases are TGTGCCAGCAGCTTAGCAAGATACTACGAGCAGTACTTC. It encodes CASSLARYYEQYF. Full variable domain (rest looked up from reference TRBV11-2 and TRBJ2-7): EAGVAQSPRYKIIEKRQSVAFWCNPISGHATLYWYQQILGQGPKLLIQFQNNGVVDDSQLPKDRFSAERLKGVDSTLKIQPAKLEDSAVYLCASSLARYYEQYFGPGTRLTVT.

The genes are TRBV7-2 and TRBJ2-2, with 10 bases matching TRBD1. The germline V gene has CDR1 SGHTA and CDR2 FQGNSA. V shed 4 bases and J 6 bases; nucleotides not matched to a gene: 2. This CDR3 spans 14 amino acids. The CDR3 DNA reads as TGTGCCAGCAGCTCCGACAGGGGGCCCGGGGAGCTGTTTTTT. Its translation: CASSSDRGPGELFF.

The chain uses TRBV10-3 and TRBJ2-1; D is possibly TRBD1 or TRBD2 (7 bases each). Looked up from germline, CDR1 is ENHRY and CDR2 is SYGVKD. This CDR3 comprises 15 residues. The V end was cut by 4 bases, the J end by 7 bases, with 17 bases between. This chain's CDR3 is CAISGPRQGGNEQFF. In DNA, the CDR3 is TGTGCCATCAGTGGGCCCAGACAGGGAGGGAATGAGCAGTTCTTC.